This T cell receptor beta chain was retrieved from a study of PD-L1 blockade in urothelial cancer. Across the whole study: About 90% of the roughly 29 patients were men who had bladder-origin urothelial cancer. The study recovered a median of roughly 140,000 T cells per blood sample. Patients previously received 0 to 3 chemotherapy regimens.

Synthetic templates analogous to TCR were spiked into all PCRs individually. Assay: immunoSEQ multiplex PCR; the TCRdb copy retains only in-frame clones and omits some. Here the sample spans 95,000 to 150,000 clones, around 88% being singletons. CDR1 is SGHRS, CDR2 YFSETQ, per germline. The CDR3 spans 13 residues. The V and J ends lost 4 bases and 7 bases, in that order; junction bases with no gene match: 5. Time point: peripheral blood 6 weeks after treatment start. The sequenced sample was PBMCs, obtained around atezolizumab (anti-PD-L1) treatment. This chain joins TRBV5-1 and TRBJ1-1; 9 bases are shared with TRBD1. This TCR was recovered from a man aged 45-65 years with urothelial cancer. As DNA, the CDR3 is TGCGCCAGCAGCACGGACAGGGGCTATGAAGCTTTCTTT. This encodes CASSTDRGYEAFF.